The source of this T cell receptor beta chain is a study of blood T cell repertoires in COVID-19. Sequencing was performed with immunoSEQ multiplex PCR; in TCRdb, only in-frame clones are kept and a portion is missing. The data show about 87,000 clones, 65% to 85% seen once. The sample holds a few counts of this clone. Germline values: CDR1 SEHNR, CDR2 FQNEAQ (reference sequence). The CDR3 spans 15 residues. After removal of 1 base from V and 5 bases from J, the junction contained 3 bases not matched to a gene. The chain combines TRBV7-9 with TRBJ2-1, with TRBD2 matching 9 bases. This clonotype originated in an older woman with acute or convalescent COVID-19. Material: peripheral blood. DNA for the CDR3: TGTGCCAGCAGCTTAGAAGGCGGGAGGGACAATGAGCAGTTCTTC. Its protein is CASSLEGGRDNEQFF.